This paragraph reports one T cell receptor (beta chain). Participants were aged 18 to 89 years, lived in about two dozen US areas, and enrolled virtually. Cohort placement rested on clinical history that participants reported themselves. Original processing notes: The assay estimated nucleated cells by amplifying reference gene primers. Clones were sequenced by immunoSEQ multiplex PCR, and TCRdb holds only the in-frame ones, with some missing. V, J and clone size were drawn from that table, and D and trimming were deduced from the DNA. The sample consists of roughly 500,000 clones, over 75% of them appearing once. V dropped 1 base and J dropped 6; count of bases not matched to a gene: 10. The CDR3 is 16 residues long. CDR1 and CDR2 from the germline V gene are SGHNT and YENEEA. This sample is drawn from a study of blood T cell repertoires in COVID-19. Study at large: T cells, B-cell-depleted T cells, or PBMCs supplied cDNA or gDNA.

The TCR comes from a woman in her thirties or forties who had recovered from COVID-19. Material for sequencing was PBMCs or T cells enriched from blood (not recorded which). The chain uses TRBV11-3 and TRBJ2-3; TRBD2 matches at 7 bases. The CDR3 here is CASSLVPEGSGDTQYF. CDR3 nucleotides: TGTGCCAGCAGCTTAGTCCCCGAAGGTAGCGGGGATACGCAGTATTTT.